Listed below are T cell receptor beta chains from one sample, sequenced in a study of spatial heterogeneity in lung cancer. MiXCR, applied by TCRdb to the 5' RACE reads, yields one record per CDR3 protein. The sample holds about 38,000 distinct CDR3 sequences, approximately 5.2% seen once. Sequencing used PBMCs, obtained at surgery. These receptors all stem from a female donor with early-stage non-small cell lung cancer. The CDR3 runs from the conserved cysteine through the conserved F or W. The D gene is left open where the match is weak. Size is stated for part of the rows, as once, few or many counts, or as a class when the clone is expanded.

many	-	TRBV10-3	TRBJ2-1	TGTGCCATCAGTGAGTCTGGTCTGAGGGGCGAGCAGTTCTTC	CAISESGLRGEQFF
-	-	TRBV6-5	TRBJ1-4	TGTGCCAGCAGGGCCTTCCCGGGTGAAAAACTGTTTTTT	CASRAFPGEKLFF
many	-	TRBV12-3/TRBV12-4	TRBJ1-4	TGTGCCAGCAGTCACGCGGACAGAGAAAAACTGTTTTTT	CASSHADREKLFF
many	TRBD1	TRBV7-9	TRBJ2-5	TGTGCCAGCAGCCAAGGGCGACAGGGGGTAGAGACCCAGTACTTC	CASSQGRQGVETQYF
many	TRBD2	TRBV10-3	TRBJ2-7	TGTGCCATCAGTGAGAATCTGGTCCTAGCGGGGGACTACGAGCAGTACTTC	CAISENLVLAGDYEQYF
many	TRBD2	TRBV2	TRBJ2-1	TGTGCCAGCACCACCGGCGGGGGGGCCTTGGTTCAGTTCTTC	CASTTGGGALVQFF
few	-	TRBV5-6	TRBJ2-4	TGTGCCAGCAGCTTGGTCACCACGTTAGGCGACATTCAGTACTTC	CASSLVTTLGDIQYF
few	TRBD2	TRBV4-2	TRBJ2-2	TGTGCCAGCAGCCAAGACCCTACGGAGCGGGGGAACACCGGGGAGCTGTTTTTT	CASSQDPTERGNTGELFF
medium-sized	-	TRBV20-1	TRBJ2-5	TGCAGTGCTAGTTACCTAAACCTCCAGTACTTC	CSASYLNLQYF
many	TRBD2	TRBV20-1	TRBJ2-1	TGCAGTGCGGGGGGACTAGCGGAGTTCAATGAGCAGTTCTTC	CSAGGLAEFNEQFF
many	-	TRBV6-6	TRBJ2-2	TGTGCCAGCAGTCCCCGCGGGATAGCGAACACCGGGGAGCTGTTTTTT	CASSPRGIANTGELFF
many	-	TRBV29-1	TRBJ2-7	TGCAGCGTTGGGTCTGAAGGGAGCGAAGTCTACGAGCAGTACTTC	CSVGSEGSEVYEQYF
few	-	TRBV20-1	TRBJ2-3	TGCAGTGCTAGAGGAGGGGCGGGCACAGATACGCAGTATTTT	CSARGGAGTDTQYF
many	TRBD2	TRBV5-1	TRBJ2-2	TGCGCCAGCAGCTACTTGGCGGGACTAGCGGTGGAGCTGTTTTTT	CASSYLAGLAVELFF
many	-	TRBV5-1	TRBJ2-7	TGCGCCAGCAGCTTGGCCGATAGGGTGGGCGAGCAGTACTTC	CASSLADRVGEQYF
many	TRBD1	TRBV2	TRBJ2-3	TGTGCCAGCAGCACTAGCAAACAGGGGGCCGCAGATACGCAGTATTTT	CASSTSKQGAADTQYF
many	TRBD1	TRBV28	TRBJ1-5	TGTGCCAGCAGTCGGGGACAGGGGGCGCTTGGGCCCCAGCATTTT	CASSRGQGALGPQHF
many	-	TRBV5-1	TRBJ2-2	TGCGCCAGCAGCTTACTTATGACGAACACCGGGGAGCTGTTTTTT	CASSLLMTNTGELFF
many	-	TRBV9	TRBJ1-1	TGTGCCAGCAGCGTAGTTGGCAGCCCTAACACTGAAGCTTTCTTT	CASSVVGSPNTEAFF
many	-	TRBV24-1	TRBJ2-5	TGTGCCACCAGTGATCCAGTCTTGGGGGAGACCCAGTACTTC	CATSDPVLGETQYF
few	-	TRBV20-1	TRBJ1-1	TGCAGTGCTAGGGGATATATGAACACTGAAGCTTTCTTT	CSARGYMNTEAFF
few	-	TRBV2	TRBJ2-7	TGTGCCAGCAGCCCCGATAACTACGAGCAGTACTTC	CASSPDNYEQYF
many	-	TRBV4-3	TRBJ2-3	TGCGCCAGCAGCCAAGATTTTGGAGATACGCAGTATTTT	CASSQDFGDTQYF
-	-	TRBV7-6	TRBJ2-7	TGTGCCAGCAGCTTAGCGGGACGGGGGATTTCCTACGAGCAGTACTTC	CASSLAGRGISYEQYF
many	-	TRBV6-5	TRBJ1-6	TGTGCCAGCCAGGGGTCCTATAATTCACCCCTCCACTTT	CASQGSYNSPLHF
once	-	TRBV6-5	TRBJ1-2	TGTGCCAGCAGTCAAACAGGGTACTATGGCTACACCTTC	CASSQTGYYGYTF
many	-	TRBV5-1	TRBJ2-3	TGCGCCAGCAGCTTGTCAGATACGCAGTATTTT	CASSLSDTQYF
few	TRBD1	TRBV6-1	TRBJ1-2	TGTGCCAGCACCCCCGGACAGGGACGAAATGGCTACACCTTC	CASTPGQGRNGYTF
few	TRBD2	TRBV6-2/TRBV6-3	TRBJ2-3	TGTGCCAGCAGGGCCTCCGGACTAGCGGGGAGGCCTACGCAGTATTTT	CASRASGLAGRPTQYF
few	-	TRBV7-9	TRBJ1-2	TGTGCCAGCAGCTTAGCCAGGGAGGAGGGCTACACCTTC	CASSLAREEGYTF
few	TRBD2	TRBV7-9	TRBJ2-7	TGTGCCAGCAGCTTAGCCCCGGGACTAGCGGGGTATCTCTCCTACGAGCAGTACTTC	CASSLAPGLAGYLSYEQYF
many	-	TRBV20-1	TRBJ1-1	TGCAGTGCTAGAGGCTGGGGTTTGGGGACTGAAGCTTTCTTT	CSARGWGLGTEAFF
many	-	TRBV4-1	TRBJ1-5	TGCGCCAGCAGCCACCCCCTTCAGGCAAGGGCCCAGCATTTT	CASSHPLQARAQHF
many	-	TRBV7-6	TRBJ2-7	TGTGCCAGCAGCCCCCGGGACGCTTCCTACGAGCAGTACTTC	CASSPRDASYEQYF
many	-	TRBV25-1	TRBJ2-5	TGTGCCAGCAGTCCGGGACTCAGAGAGACCCAGTACTTC	CASSPGLRETQYF
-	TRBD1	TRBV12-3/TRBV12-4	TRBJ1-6	TGTGCCAGCAGGGGACAGGGGTATAATTCACCCCTCCACTTT	CASRGQGYNSPLHF
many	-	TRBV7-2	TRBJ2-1	TGTGCCAGCAAGCAGGGTCAGGGGAACAATGAGCAGTTCTTC	CASKQGQGNNEQFF
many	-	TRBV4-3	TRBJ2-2	TGCGCCAGCAGCCAAAAGTTCGGCAGCACCGGGGAGCTGTTTTTT	CASSQKFGSTGELFF
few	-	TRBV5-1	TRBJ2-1	TGCGCCAGCAGCTTGCTTCTACAGGAAAGGTCCAATGAGCAGTTCTTC	CASSLLLQERSNEQFF
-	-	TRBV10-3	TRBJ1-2	TGTGCCACCGCCAACGGACACTATGGCTACACCTTC	CATANGHYGYTF
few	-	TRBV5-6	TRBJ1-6	TGTGCCAGCAGCGGGGAGTGGGCGACGAATTCACCCCTCCACTTT	CASSGEWATNSPLHF
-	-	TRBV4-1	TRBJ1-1	TGCGCCAGCCGATCGCCCGTTTCGGGGGACAATCTAGCTTTCTTT	CASRSPVSGDNLAFF
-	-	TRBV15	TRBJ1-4	TGTGCCACCAGCAGAGATACCGGTCCTAATGAAAAACTGTTTTTT	CATSRDTGPNEKLFF
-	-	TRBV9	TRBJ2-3	TGTGCCAGCAGCGTAGGGGGCCCCGGGGGCACAGATACGCAGTATTTT	CASSVGGPGGTDTQYF
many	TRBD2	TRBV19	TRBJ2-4	TGTGCCAGTAGGGCCGACGGCGGGGGAGAGAACATTCAGTACTTC	CASRADGGGENIQYF
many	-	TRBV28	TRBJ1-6	TGTGCCAGCAGTCTCGGACTTAGTAATTCACCCCTCCACTTT	CASSLGLSNSPLHF
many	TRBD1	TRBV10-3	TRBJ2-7	TGTGCCATCAGTTCAGGGGGTTACGAGCAGTACTTC	CAISSGGYEQYF
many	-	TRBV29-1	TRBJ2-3	TGCAGCGCCGGGGACAATACAGATACGCAGTATTTT	CSAGDNTDTQYF
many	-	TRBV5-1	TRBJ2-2	TGCGCCAGCAGCTTGGTTGGCGGGGAGCTGTTTTTT	CASSLVGGELFF
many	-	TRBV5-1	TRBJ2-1	TGCGCCAGCAGCTCACAAACTAGCTACAATGAGCAGTTCTTC	CASSSQTSYNEQFF
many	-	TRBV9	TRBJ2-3	TGTGCCAGCAGCGTAGAGGTGTCAGATACGCAGTATTTT	CASSVEVSDTQYF
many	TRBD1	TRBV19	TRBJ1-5	TGTGCCAGTAGTATTAAGGGTGTCGGGTGGACAGGGGGCAATCAGCCCCAGCATTTT	CASSIKGVGWTGGNQPQHF
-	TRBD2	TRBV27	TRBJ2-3	TGTGCCAGCGGACCTAGCGGGGGGCAGTATTTT	CASGPSGGQYF
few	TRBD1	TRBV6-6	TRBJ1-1	TGTGCCAGCAGTTCCCCCGGGACAGGGGACACTGAAGCTTTCTTT	CASSSPGTGDTEAFF